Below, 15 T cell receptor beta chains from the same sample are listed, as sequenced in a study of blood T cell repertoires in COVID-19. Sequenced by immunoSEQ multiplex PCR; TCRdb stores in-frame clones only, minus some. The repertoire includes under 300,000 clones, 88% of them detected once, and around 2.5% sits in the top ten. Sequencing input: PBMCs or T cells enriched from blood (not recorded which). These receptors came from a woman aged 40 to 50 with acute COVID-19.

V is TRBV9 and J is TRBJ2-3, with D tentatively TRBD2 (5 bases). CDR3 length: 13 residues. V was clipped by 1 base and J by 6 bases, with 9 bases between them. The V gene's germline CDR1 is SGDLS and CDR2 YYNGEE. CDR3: CASSVRPGDTQYF. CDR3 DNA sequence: TGTGCCAGCAGCGTACGACCGGGGGATACGCAGTATTTT.

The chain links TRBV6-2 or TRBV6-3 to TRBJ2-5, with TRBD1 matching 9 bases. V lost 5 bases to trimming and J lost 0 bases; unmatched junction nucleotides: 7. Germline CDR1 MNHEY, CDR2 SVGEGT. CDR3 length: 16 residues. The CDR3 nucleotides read TGTGCCAGCAGTAAACTGGACAGGGGCGACCAAGAGACCCAGTACTTC. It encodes CASSKLDRGDQETQYF.

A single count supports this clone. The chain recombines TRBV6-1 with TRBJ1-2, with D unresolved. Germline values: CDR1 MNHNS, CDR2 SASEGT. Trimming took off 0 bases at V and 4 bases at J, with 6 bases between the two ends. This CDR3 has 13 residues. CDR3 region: CASSEARFYGYTF. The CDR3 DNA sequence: TGTGCCAGCAGTGAAGCTCGGTTCTATGGCTACACCTTC.

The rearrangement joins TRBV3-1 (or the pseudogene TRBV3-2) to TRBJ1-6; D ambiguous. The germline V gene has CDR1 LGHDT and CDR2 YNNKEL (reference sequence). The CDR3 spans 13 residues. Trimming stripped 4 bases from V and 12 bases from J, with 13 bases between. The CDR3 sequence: CASSPVEAGPLHF. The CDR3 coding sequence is TGTGCCAGCAGCCCGGTAGAGGCTGGACCCCTCCACTTT.

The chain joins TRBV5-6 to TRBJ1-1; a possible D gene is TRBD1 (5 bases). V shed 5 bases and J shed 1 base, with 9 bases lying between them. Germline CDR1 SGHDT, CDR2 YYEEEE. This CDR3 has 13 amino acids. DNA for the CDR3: TGTGCCAGCAGTCCGGACAAGAACACTGAAGCTTTCTTT. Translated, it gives CASSPDKNTEAFF.

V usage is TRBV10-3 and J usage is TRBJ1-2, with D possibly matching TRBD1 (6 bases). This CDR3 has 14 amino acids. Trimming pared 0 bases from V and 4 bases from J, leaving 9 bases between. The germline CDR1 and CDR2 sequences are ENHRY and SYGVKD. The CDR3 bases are TGTGCCATCAGTGAGTCCAGGGGCCCCTATGGCTACACCTTC. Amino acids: CAISESRGPYGYTF.

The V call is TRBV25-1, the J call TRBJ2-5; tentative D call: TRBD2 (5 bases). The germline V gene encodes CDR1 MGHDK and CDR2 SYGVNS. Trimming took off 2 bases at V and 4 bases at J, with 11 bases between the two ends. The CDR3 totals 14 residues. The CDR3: CASSEPNRGETQYF. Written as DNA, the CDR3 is TGTGCCAGCAGTGAACCCAACCGGGGAGAGACCCAGTACTTC.

The CDR3 spells CASSLTGVGGYTF. The CDR3 DNA follows: TGTGCCAGCAGTCTTACAGGGGTAGGCGGCTACACCTTC. The V call is TRBV3-1 (or the pseudogene TRBV3-2), the J call TRBJ1-2; 7 nucleotides agree with TRBD1. The CDR3 consists of 13 residues. In germline, CDR1 is LGHDT, CDR2 YNNKEL (reference sequence). V lost 6 bases to trimming and J lost 8 bases; unmatched junction nucleotides: 9.

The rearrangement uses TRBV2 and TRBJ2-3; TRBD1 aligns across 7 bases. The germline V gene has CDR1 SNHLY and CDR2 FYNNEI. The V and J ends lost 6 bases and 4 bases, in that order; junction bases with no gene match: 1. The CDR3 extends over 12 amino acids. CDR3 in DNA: TGTGCCAGCAGCACAGGGGCAGATACGCAGTATTTT. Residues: CASSTGADTQYF.

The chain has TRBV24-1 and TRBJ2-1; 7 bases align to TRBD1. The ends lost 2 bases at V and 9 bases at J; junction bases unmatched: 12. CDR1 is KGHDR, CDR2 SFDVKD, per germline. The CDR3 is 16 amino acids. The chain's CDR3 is CATSDSESTGSSEQFF. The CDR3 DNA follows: TGTGCCACCAGTGATTCCGAGTCGACAGGGAGTAGTGAGCAGTTCTTC.

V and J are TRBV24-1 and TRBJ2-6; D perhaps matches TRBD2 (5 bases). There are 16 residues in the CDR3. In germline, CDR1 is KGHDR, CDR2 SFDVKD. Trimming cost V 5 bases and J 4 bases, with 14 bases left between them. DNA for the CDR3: TGTGCCACCAGTGCTACTCGGGGTAGGGGGGCCAACGTCCTGACTTTC. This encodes CATSATRGRGANVLTF.

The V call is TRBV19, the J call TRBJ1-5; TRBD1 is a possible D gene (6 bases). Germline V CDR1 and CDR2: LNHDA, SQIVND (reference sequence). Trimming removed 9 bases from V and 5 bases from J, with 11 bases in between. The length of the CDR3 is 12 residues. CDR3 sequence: CASGTSHQPQHF. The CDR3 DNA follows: TGTGCCAGCGGGACATCCCATCAGCCCCAGCATTTT.

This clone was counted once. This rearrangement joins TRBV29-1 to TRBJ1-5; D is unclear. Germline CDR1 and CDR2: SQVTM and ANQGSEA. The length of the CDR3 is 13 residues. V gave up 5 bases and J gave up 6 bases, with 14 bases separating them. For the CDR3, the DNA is TGCAGCGTTTGGGCGGGTGCGGGTCAGCCCCAGCATTTT. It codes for CSVWAGAGQPQHF.

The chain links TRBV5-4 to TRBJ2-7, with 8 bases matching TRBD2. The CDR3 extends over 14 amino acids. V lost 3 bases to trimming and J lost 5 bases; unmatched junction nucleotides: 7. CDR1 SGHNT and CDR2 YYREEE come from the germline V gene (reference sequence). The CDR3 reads CASSYGTSGHEQYV. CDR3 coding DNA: TGTGCCAGCAGCTACGGGACTAGTGGACACGAGCAGTACGTC.

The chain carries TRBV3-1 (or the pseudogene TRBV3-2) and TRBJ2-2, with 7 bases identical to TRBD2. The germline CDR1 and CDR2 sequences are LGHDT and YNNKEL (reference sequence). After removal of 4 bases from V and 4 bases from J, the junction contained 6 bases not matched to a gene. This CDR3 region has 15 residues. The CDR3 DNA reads TGTGCCAGCAGCCCGCGGCGGGGGAGCACCGGGGAGCTGTTTTTT. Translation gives CASSPRRGSTGELFF.